Each of the 23 T cell receptor beta chains below was sequenced from the same sample in a study of T cells in tuberculosis. After thawing and overnight rest, PBMC were stained with GMM-loaded CD1B tetramer, viability dye and anti-CD3 for sorting. The CD1B tetramers carried C32 glucose monomycolate purified from Rhodococcus equi. This table comes from immunoSEQ multiplex PCR, and its TCRdb copy is limited to in-frame clones, with some not included. The table has about 58,000 clones, roughly 86% seen once. Sequenced material: CD1b-GMM tetramer-negative cells sorted from PBMCs. The receptors shown here come from an adult woman with latent tuberculosis.

The chain has TRBV7-8 and TRBJ1-5, with D unresolved. The length of the CDR3 is 13 residues. V was trimmed by 2 bases and J by 7 bases, leaving 9 bases between them. CDR1 is SGHVS and CDR2 is FQNEAQ in the germline V gene. The CDR3, as DNA: TGTGCCAGCAGCTTACGGGTAGAGCAGCCCCAGCATTTT. Protein sequence: CASSLRVEQPQHF.

Points on this clone: Likely a read error: the CDR3 ends without its conserved phenylalanine or tryptophan. The chain has TRBV5-1 and TRBJ2-7; 7 bases agree with TRBD2. Germline CDR1 is SGHRS and CDR2 is YFSETQ. The CDR3 runs to 14 residues. V shed 0 bases and J 0 bases; nucleotides not matched to a gene: 0. The CDR3 DNA reads TGCGCCAGCAGCTTGGGGGACTACTCCTACGAGCAGTACCTC. Translated: CASSLGDYSYEQYL.

This clone has only one observation. The chain is built from TRBV4-3 and TRBJ2-1; D is perhaps TRBD2 (5 bases). The CDR3 covers 15 residues. V lost 1 base and J 0 bases, leaving 7 bases between the germline ends. Germline V lookup: CDR1 LGHNA, CDR2 YSLEER. CDR3 bases: TGCGCCAGCAGCCAAGGAGGGAGCTCCTACAATGAGCAGTTCTTC. It yields the protein CASSQGGSSYNEQFF.

The chain has TRBV2 and TRBJ2-1, with D possibly being TRBD2 (7 bases). The V and J ends lost 8 bases and 2 bases respectively, with 19 bases between them. The CDR3 sequence is 16 residues long. Germline V gives CDR1 SNHLY, CDR2 FYNNEI. For the CDR3, the DNA is TGTGCCAGCCGAGCAGTGGGCGGGGGCACCTACAATGAGCAGTTCTTC. Protein: CASRAVGGGTYNEQFF.

The chain links TRBV9 to TRBJ2-3; a possible D gene is TRBD2 (7 bases). The CDR3 has 18 amino acids. CDR1 is SGDLS, CDR2 YYNGEE, per germline. V was cut by 0 bases and J by 2 bases, with 19 bases left in between. For the CDR3, the DNA is TGTGCCAGCAGCGTAGGACCACTGAGGGGGGGGCTCACAGATACGCAGTATTTT. Its protein is CASSVGPLRGGLTDTQYF.

The CDR3, as DNA: TGCAGCGTTGGGGCGAACACTGAAGCTTTCTTT. Its translation: CSVGANTEAFF. The gene calls are TRBV29-1 and TRBJ1-1, with D uncertain. The CDR3 runs 11 residues. The V and J ends lost 4 bases and 1 base respectively, with 4 bases between them. Germline V gene data show CDR1 as SQVTM and CDR2 as ANQGSEA.

The genes are TRBV18 and TRBJ2-2, with 8 bases aligning to TRBD1. Trimming cost V 2 bases and J 1 base; bases outside gene matches: 3. CDR3 length equals 16 residues. Germline CDR1 reads KGHSH; CDR2 reads LQKENI. The CDR3 spells CASSPYGTGNTGELFF. The CDR3 DNA reads TGTGCCAGCTCACCATACGGGACAGGGAACACCGGGGAGCTGTTTTTT.

The chain uses TRBV2 and TRBJ2-7; D not resolved. This CDR3 spans 11 amino acids. Trimming removed 2 bases at V and 3 bases at J, with 2 bases between. Germline V lookup: CDR1 SNHLY, CDR2 FYNNEI. The CDR3 coding sequence is TGTGCCAGCAGTGAACTCTACGAGCAGTACTTC. Amino acid sequence: CASSELYEQYF.

The chain links TRBV7-9 to TRBJ2-4, with D possibly being TRBD2 (7 bases). Deletions cut 1 base from V and 7 bases from J, with 17 bases between. This CDR3 is 16 amino acids long. CDR1 and CDR2 from the germline V gene are SEHNR and FQNEAQ (reference sequence). The CDR3 bases are TGTGCCAGCAGCTTAGGGTTAGGGGGGGGGCAGAACATTCAGTACTTC. The encoded protein is CASSLGLGGGQNIQYF.

The V and J genes are TRBV9 and TRBJ2-2; TRBD2 matches at 11 bases. The CDR3 runs to 17 residues. The junction had 2 bases not matched to a gene; V was cut back by 0 bases and J by 1 base. CDR1 SGDLS and CDR2 YYNGEE come from the germline V gene. The CDR3 DNA sequence: TGTGCCAGCAGCGTAGTAGGGACTAGCGGGAACACCGGGGAGCTGTTTTTT. As protein: CASSVVGTSGNTGELFF.

The rearrangement joins TRBV29-1 to TRBJ2-3; TRBD1 agrees at 7 bases. CDR3 size: 15 residues. The germline V gene encodes CDR1 SQVTM and CDR2 ANQGSEA. Germline trimming cut 4 bases from V and 2 bases from J; bases unmatched to any gene: 9. The CDR3, as DNA: TGCAGCGTTGGGCATCGGGACAGACACACAGATACGCAGTATTTT. It encodes CSVGHRDRHTDTQYF.

V gene TRBV4-1 combines with J gene TRBJ2-3; TRBD2 agrees at 11 bases. With 2 bases clipped from V and 7 bases from J, the junction kept 8 bases outside the gene matches. This CDR3 is built from 16 residues. Germline assignment: CDR1 MGHRA and CDR2 YSYEKL. DNA of the CDR3: TGCGCCAGCAGCCAAATTAGCGGGGGGGCCTTCAATACGCAGTATTTT. It translates to CASSQISGGAFNTQYF.

The chain is built from TRBV4-3 and TRBJ1-2; 8 nucleotides agree with TRBD1. The CDR3 loop spans 16 amino acids. Germline V gives CDR1 LGHNA, CDR2 YSLEER. V gave up 1 base and J gave up 4 bases; unmatched junction bases: 8. The CDR3 region is CASSQVRDRLSYGYTF. The CDR3 DNA reads TGCGCCAGCAGCCAAGTCAGGGACAGGCTCTCCTATGGCTACACCTTC.

The chain employs TRBV15 and TRBJ2-2, with 8 bases aligning to TRBD2. Losses at the gene ends were 3 bases for V and 10 bases for J; bases not matched to a gene: 7. CDR3 length: 14 residues. Germline values: CDR1 LNHNV, CDR2 YYDKDF (reference sequence). The CDR3 protein is CATSSKREGAELFF. CDR3 bases: TGTGCCACCAGCAGCAAACGGGAGGGCGCGGAGCTGTTTTTT.

This chain joins TRBV11-2 and TRBJ1-3, with 10 bases fitting TRBD1. Germline CDR1 and CDR2: SGHAT and FQNNGV. Unmatched junction bases numbered 5, after V lost 5 bases and J lost 4 bases. This CDR3 region has 15 residues. CDR3 loop: CASSRQGAQGNTIYF. The CDR3 DNA sequence: TGTGCCAGCAGCCGACAGGGGGCGCAGGGAAACACCATATATTTT.

This rearrangement joins TRBV6-5 to TRBJ1-1; D ambiguous. Germline V gene data show CDR1 as MNHEY and CDR2 as SVGAGI. CDR3 length equals 12 residues. Between the trimmed V and J ends, which lost 2 bases and 6 bases, there was a span of 7 bases. The CDR3 DNA reads TGTGCCAGCAGTTACGGCATGTCTGAAGCTTTCTTT. Translated: CASSYGMSEAFF.

This clone is a singleton in its sample. V is TRBV19 and J is TRBJ2-1; a weak D match, TRBD1 (5 bases). The germline V gene encodes CDR1 LNHDA and CDR2 SQIVND (reference sequence). Between the trimmed V and J ends, which lost 0 bases and 10 bases, there was a span of 7 bases. This CDR3 comprises 12 residues. The CDR3 region has the DNA TGTGCCAGTAGTATAGAAGGGGTAGAGCAGTTCTTC. This codes for CASSIEGVEQFF.

The chain carries TRBV2 and TRBJ2-5; 10 nucleotides match TRBD2. The CDR3 is 14 residues long. With 6 bases clipped from V and 9 bases from J, the junction kept 10 bases outside the gene matches. Germline CDR1 SNHLY, CDR2 FYNNEI. The CDR3, as DNA: TGTGCCAGCAGGGGGCTAGCGGGGGCCGAGGCCCAGTACTTC. Translated, it gives CASRGLAGAEAQYF.

This clone appeared once. J is TRBJ2-1 and V is TRBV19; 8 positions agree with TRBD1. The ends lost 7 bases at V and 7 bases at J; junction bases unmatched: 9. Germline V gene data show CDR1 as LNHDA and CDR2 as SQIVND (reference sequence). The CDR3 contains 14 residues. CDR3 DNA sequence: TGTGCCAGTATAAGTAACAGGGGGGCGAATGAGCAGTTCTTC. This encodes CASISNRGANEQFF. Based on the CDR3 plus reference TRBV19 and TRBJ2-1, the full variable domain is DGGITQSPKYLFRKEGQNVTLSCEQNLNHDAMYWYRQDPGQGLRLIYYSQIVNDFQKGDIAEGYSVSREKKESFPLTVTSAQKNPTAFYLCASISNRGANEQFFGPGTRLTVL.

The chain uses TRBV7-2 and TRBJ1-2, with 9 bases aligning to TRBD1. The CDR3 is 16 residues long. V shed 5 bases, J shed 7 bases, and the junction held 14 bases outside the gene matches. Germline V CDR1 and CDR2: SGHTA, FQGNSA. The CDR3 is CASSPPGQGLYSGYTF. The CDR3 nucleotides are TGTGCCAGCAGCCCTCCGGGACAGGGACTTTATTCTGGCTACACCTTC. Looking up the rest from reference TRBV7-2 and TRBJ1-2 gives the full variable domain: GAGVSQSPSNKVTEKGKDVELRCDPISGHTALYWYRQSLGQGLEFLIYFQGNSAPDKSGLPSDRFSAERTGGSVSTLTIQRTQQEDSAVYLCASSPPGQGLYSGYTFGSGTRLTVV.

The chain carries TRBV2 and TRBJ2-1, with 11 bases that match TRBD2. The CDR3 length is 17 residues. J gave up 5 bases and V 0 bases, and 6 bases lay outside the gene matches. Germline-derived CDR1 and CDR2 are SNHLY and FYNNEI. The CDR3 sequence: CASSEAGGLAADNEQFF. CDR3 in DNA: TGTGCCAGCAGTGAAGCGGGGGGACTAGCGGCGGACAATGAGCAGTTCTTC.

This clone was picked up one time. This chain connects TRBV20-1 to TRBJ1-1, with TRBD1 as a possible D gene (6 bases). Germline V gene sequence: CDR1 DFQATT, CDR2 SNEGSKA (reference sequence). V lost 5 bases to trimming and J lost 8 bases, with 12 bases between them. This CDR3 spans 11 amino acids. In nucleotides, the CDR3 is TGCAGTGCTCGGGACACCCCAGAAGCTTTCTTT. Its protein product is CSARDTPEAFF.

This chain connects TRBV30 to TRBJ2-7; 9 bases are a match to TRBD2. Germline assignment: CDR1 GTSNPN and CDR2 SVGIG (reference sequence). The CDR3 is 15 amino acids. V lost 7 bases, J lost 0 bases, and 10 bases stayed unmatched. The CDR3, as DNA: TGTGCCTACCTCAAAGTAGCGGGGGTCTCCTACGAGCAGTACTTC. Its protein is CAYLKVAGVSYEQYF.